A selection of T cell receptor beta chains follows, all from one sample in a study of blood T cell repertoires in COVID-19. Assay: immunoSEQ multiplex PCR; the TCRdb copy retains only in-frame clones and omits some. Of 200,000 to 250,000 clones detected, about nine tenths appear once; the ten largest clones hold 5.5% to 8%. The sequenced material came from peripheral blood. Source of these receptors: a man between 60 and 70 years old who had recovered from COVID-19. The CDR3 runs from the conserved cysteine through the conserved F or W. A D gene is named only where the DNA matches it firmly. Some rows mark clone size as missing; the rest say once, few, many or name a class of expanded clone.

J gene: TRBJ2-7; V gene: TRBV9; D gene: TRBD2; clone size: .; CDR3 protein: CASSVRSGGFYEQYF; CDR3 DNA: TGTGCCAGCAGCGTAAGGTCGGGAGGATTCTACGAGCAGTACTTC
J gene: TRBJ2-5; V gene: TRBV2; D gene: TRBD1; clone size: .; CDR3 protein: CASSDGQGETQYF; CDR3 DNA: TGTGCCAGCAGTGACGGACAGGGGGAGACCCAGTACTTC
J gene: TRBJ1-2; V gene: TRBV5-1; D gene: TRBD1; clone size: few; CDR3 protein: CASSKDRAYGYTF; CDR3 DNA: TGCGCCAGCAGCAAGGACAGGGCGTACGGCTACACCTTC
J gene: TRBJ2-5; V gene: TRBV5-4; D gene: TRBD1; clone size: .; CDR3 protein: CASSVPTAGGRAETQYF; CDR3 DNA: TGTGCCAGCAGCGTACCGACGGCAGGGGGCCGGGCAGAGACCCAGTACTTC
J gene: TRBJ2-3; V gene: TRBV18; D gene: TRBD1; clone size: .; CDR3 protein: CASSPPDRVPSTDTQYF; CDR3 DNA: TGTGCCAGCTCACCGCCCGACAGGGTACCTAGCACAGATACGCAGTATTTT
J gene: TRBJ2-1; V gene: TRBV30; D gene: .; clone size: .; CDR3 protein: CAWSVRVRVYNEQFF; CDR3 DNA: TGTGCCTGGAGTGTACGGGTCAGGGTCTACAATGAGCAGTTCTTC
J gene: TRBJ2-7; V gene: TRBV3-1/TRBV3-2; D gene: TRBD2; clone size: .; CDR3 protein: CASSQGIAGGSAEQYF; CDR3 DNA: TGTGCCAGCAGCCAGGGGATAGCGGGAGGTTCGGCGGAGCAGTACTTC
J gene: TRBJ2-2; V gene: TRBV11-3; D gene: TRBD1; clone size: .; CDR3 protein: CASSRDRGTGELFF; CDR3 DNA: TGTGCCAGCAGCCGGGACAGGGGAACCGGGGAGCTGTTTTTT
J gene: TRBJ2-1; V gene: TRBV18; D gene: .; clone size: .; CDR3 protein: CASSPQGSYNEQFF; CDR3 DNA: TGTGCCAGCTCACCTCAGGGGTCCTACAATGAGCAGTTCTTC
J gene: TRBJ1-5; V gene: TRBV28; D gene: .; clone size: .; CDR3 protein: CASSLYRDNNQPQHF; CDR3 DNA: TGTGCCAGCAGTTTATACCGGGACAACAATCAGCCCCAGCATTTT
J gene: TRBJ1-2; V gene: TRBV5-1; D gene: TRBD1; clone size: .; CDR3 protein: CASRIAGGANYGYTF; CDR3 DNA: TGCGCCAGCAGGATTGCAGGGGGAGCTAACTATGGCTACACCTTC
J gene: TRBJ2-5; V gene: TRBV27; D gene: TRBD1; clone size: few; CDR3 protein: CASRTDREGETQYF; CDR3 DNA: TGTGCCAGCAGGACCGACAGGGAAGGAGAGACCCAGTACTTC
J gene: TRBJ1-5; V gene: TRBV9; D gene: TRBD1; clone size: .; CDR3 protein: CASSVDGQGSNQPQHF; CDR3 DNA: TGTGCCAGCAGCGTAGACGGACAGGGTAGCAATCAGCCCCAGCATTTT
J gene: TRBJ2-3; V gene: TRBV7-2; D gene: .; clone size: .; CDR3 protein: CASSLRAQGKTDTQYF; CDR3 DNA: TGTGCCAGCAGCTTAAGGGCGCAGGGGAAGACAGATACGCAGTATTTT
J gene: TRBJ2-1; V gene: TRBV5-4; D gene: .; clone size: .; CDR3 protein: CASSVGGSQYNEQFF; CDR3 DNA: TGTGCCAGCAGCGTTGGTGGGAGTCAATACAATGAGCAGTTCTTC
J gene: TRBJ2-3; V gene: TRBV7-6; D gene: TRBD2; clone size: .; CDR3 protein: CASSPRGGLTDTQYF; CDR3 DNA: TGTGCCAGCAGCCCGCGGGGGGGCCTAACAGATACGCAGTATTTT
J gene: TRBJ1-3; V gene: TRBV4-1; D gene: .; clone size: .; CDR3 protein: CASSQDRSRIDSGNTIYF; CDR3 DNA: TGCGCCAGCAGCCAAGATCGCTCCAGGATCGACTCTGGAAACACCATATATTTT
J gene: TRBJ1-1; V gene: TRBV21-1; D gene: .; clone size: .; CDR3 protein: CASSKAERLMNTEAFF; CDR3 DNA: TGTGCCAGCAGCAAAGCGGAACGACTCATGAACACTGAAGCTTTCTTT
J gene: TRBJ2-2; V gene: TRBV7-2; D gene: TRBD2; clone size: .; CDR3 protein: CASSPPGLAGNTGELFF; CDR3 DNA: TGTGCCAGCAGCCCGCCCGGACTAGCGGGAAACACCGGGGAGCTGTTTTTT
J gene: TRBJ1-5; V gene: TRBV6-2/TRBV6-3; D gene: .; clone size: .; CDR3 protein: CASSPTGLSNQPQHF; CDR3 DNA: TGTGCCAGCAGCCCGACAGGACTCAGCAATCAGCCCCAGCATTTT
J gene: TRBJ2-2; V gene: TRBV6-1; D gene: .; clone size: .; CDR3 protein: CASSQATGELFF; CDR3 DNA: TGTGCCAGCAGCCAGGCCACCGGGGAGCTGTTTTTT
J gene: TRBJ2-1; V gene: TRBV19; D gene: .; clone size: few; CDR3 protein: CASSNRVQANEQFF; CDR3 DNA: TGTGCCAGTAGTAACAGGGTTCAAGCGAATGAGCAGTTCTTC
J gene: TRBJ1-2; V gene: TRBV7-2; D gene: .; clone size: .; CDR3 protein: CASSLGSGNYGYTF; CDR3 DNA: TGTGCCAGCAGCTTAGGGAGCGGTAACTATGGCTACACCTTC
J gene: TRBJ2-2; V gene: TRBV28; D gene: TRBD2; clone size: .; CDR3 protein: CASSFGTSTGELFF; CDR3 DNA: TGTGCCAGCAGTTTCGGGACTAGTACCGGGGAGCTGTTTTTT
J gene: TRBJ2-7; V gene: TRBV4-2; D gene: TRBD1; clone size: few; CDR3 protein: CASSQSQGAYEQYF; CDR3 DNA: TGTGCCAGCAGCCAGTCACAGGGGGCCTACGAGCAGTACTTC
J gene: TRBJ1-1; V gene: TRBV19; D gene: .; clone size: once; CDR3 protein: CASSIGGQAAREAFF; CDR3 DNA: TGTGCCAGTAGTATAGGAGGGCAGGCTGCTCGTGAAGCTTTCTTT
J gene: TRBJ2-5; V gene: TRBV7-8; D gene: TRBD1; clone size: .; CDR3 protein: CASSLDRGSGETQYF; CDR3 DNA: TGTGCCAGCAGCTTGGACAGGGGCAGCGGAGAGACCCAGTACTTC
J gene: TRBJ1-2; V gene: TRBV10-2; D gene: TRBD1; clone size: .; CDR3 protein: CASRLMGDSYGYTF; CDR3 DNA: TGCGCCAGCAGATTAATGGGGGACAGCTATGGCTACACCTTC
J gene: TRBJ2-1; V gene: TRBV7-2; D gene: .; clone size: .; CDR3 protein: CASSPNRDTYNEQFF; CDR3 DNA: TGTGCCAGCAGCCCCAACAGGGATACCTACAATGAGCAGTTCTTC
J gene: TRBJ2-7; V gene: TRBV27; D gene: TRBD2; clone size: .; CDR3 protein: CASRERGRPYEQYF; CDR3 DNA: TGTGCCAGCCGTGAGCGCGGGAGGCCCTACGAGCAGTACTTC
J gene: TRBJ2-1; V gene: TRBV7-3; D gene: TRBD1; clone size: .; CDR3 protein: CASSRTGQFSNEQFF; CDR3 DNA: TGTGCCAGCAGCCGGACAGGGCAGTTTTCGAATGAGCAGTTCTTC
J gene: TRBJ1-1; V gene: TRBV11-2; D gene: .; clone size: .; CDR3 protein: CASSYPHRGAPEAFF; CDR3 DNA: TGTGCCAGCAGTTACCCTCACCGGGGGGCCCCTGAAGCTTTCTTT
J gene: TRBJ1-1; V gene: TRBV6-5; D gene: TRBD1; clone size: .; CDR3 protein: CASSTRDRGNLEAFF; CDR3 DNA: TGTGCCAGCAGTACCCGGGACAGGGGGAATCTGGAAGCTTTCTTT
J gene: TRBJ1-2; V gene: TRBV27; D gene: TRBD1; clone size: few; CDR3 protein: CASRPAGTGSYGYTF; CDR3 DNA: TGTGCCAGCAGACCCGCCGGGACAGGGAGCTATGGCTACACCTTC
J gene: TRBJ2-1; V gene: TRBV4-3; D gene: .; clone size: once; CDR3 protein: CASSQDFTSSHNEQFF; CDR3 DNA: TGCGCCAGCAGCCAAGATTTTACTAGCTCCCACAATGAGCAGTTCTTC